Listed below are T cell receptor beta chains from one sample, sequenced in a study of T cell responses to AZD1222 COVID-19 vaccine. Measured with immunoSEQ multiplex PCR; TCRdb has only the in-frame clones, and not every one. The sample gives roughly 44,000 clones, over 80% of which show up once; roughly half is in the top ten. Sequencing was performed on peripheral blood, taken on day 0 of AZD1222 vaccination. The receptors derive from an adult in good health. CDR3s include the opening cysteine and the closing phenylalanine or tryptophan. The order of the fields is V gene, CDR3 length, clone size, D gene, J gene, CDR3 DNA, CDR3 protein. A D gene is named only where the DNA matches it firmly. Some rows have no size entry. The others give once, few or many, or a class for an expanded clone.

v_gene: TRBV4-3; len: 14; abundance: .; d_gene: TRBD1; j_gene: TRBJ2-7; CDR3nt: TGCGCCAGCAGCCAGGTAGCGACAGGGTACGAGCAGTACTTC; CDR3aa: CASSQVATGYEQYF
v_gene: TRBV5-4; len: 16; abundance: .; d_gene: TRBD1; j_gene: TRBJ1-1; CDR3nt: TGTGCCAGCAGCAGGTCCCCTGACAGGGGGCGCGGTGAAGCTTTCTTT; CDR3aa: CASSRSPDRGRGEAFF
v_gene: TRBV19; len: 13; abundance: .; d_gene: .; j_gene: TRBJ2-1; CDR3nt: TGTGCCAGTAACCCCTGGGGTAACAATGAGCAGTTCTTC; CDR3aa: CASNPWGNNEQFF
v_gene: TRBV7-8; len: 16; abundance: .; d_gene: .; j_gene: TRBJ2-2; CDR3nt: TGTGCCAGTATAGAAGGGGTCCCACAGAACACCGGGGAGCTGTTTTTT; CDR3aa: CASIEGVPQNTGELFF
v_gene: TRBV30; len: 14; abundance: .; d_gene: .; j_gene: TRBJ1-5; CDR3nt: TGTGCCTGGAGTGTACGGCTAGGTGGGCAGCCCCAGCATTTT; CDR3aa: CAWSVRLGGQPQHF
v_gene: TRBV9; len: 15; abundance: few; d_gene: TRBD2; j_gene: TRBJ2-1; CDR3nt: TGTGCCAGCAGCGTAGTTAGCGGGAGGAACAATGAGCAGTTCTTC; CDR3aa: CASSVVSGRNNEQFF
v_gene: TRBV19; len: 16; abundance: few; d_gene: .; j_gene: TRBJ2-5; CDR3nt: TGTGCCAGTAGTAAACGCGGACCGGCCATTGAAGAGACCCAGTACTTC; CDR3aa: CASSKRGPAIEETQYF
v_gene: TRBV9; len: 15; abundance: .; d_gene: .; j_gene: TRBJ2-7; CDR3nt: TGTGCCAGCAGCGGTGGAGACGGGAGCTCCTACGAGCAGTACTTC; CDR3aa: CASSGGDGSSYEQYF
v_gene: TRBV30; len: 14; abundance: .; d_gene: .; j_gene: TRBJ2-7; CDR3nt: TGTGCCGGAATGGCGAGGGCCCGCTCCTACGAGCAGTACTTC; CDR3aa: CAGMARARSYEQYF
v_gene: TRBV18; len: 15; abundance: few; d_gene: .; j_gene: TRBJ1-3; CDR3nt: TGTGCCAGCTCACCAAATCAAGGGGCTGGAAACACCATATATTTT; CDR3aa: CASSPNQGAGNTIYF
v_gene: TRBV11-1; len: 15; abundance: .; d_gene: .; j_gene: TRBJ2-7; CDR3nt: TGTGCCAGCAGCTTAGCTCGGCGCGGACCCTACGAGCAGTACTTC; CDR3aa: CASSLARRGPYEQYF
v_gene: TRBV12-5; len: 17; abundance: .; d_gene: TRBD2; j_gene: TRBJ2-2; CDR3nt: TGTGCTAGTGGTGCTTGGGCTAGCGGGTCGGGCACCGGGGAGCTGTTTTTT; CDR3aa: CASGAWASGSGTGELFF
v_gene: TRBV2; len: 14; abundance: .; d_gene: .; j_gene: TRBJ1-5; CDR3nt: TGTGCCAGCAGTGAGGGGGCCGCGGGGCAGCCCCAGCATTTT; CDR3aa: CASSEGAAGQPQHF
v_gene: TRBV15; len: 15; abundance: .; d_gene: .; j_gene: TRBJ2-2; CDR3nt: TGTGCCACCAGCAGACAGGGCCGTGACACCGGGGAGCTGTTTTTT; CDR3aa: CATSRQGRDTGELFF
v_gene: TRBV7-2; len: 16; abundance: .; d_gene: .; j_gene: TRBJ1-5; CDR3nt: TGTGCCAGCAGCTCAAACAGCGGGTCGAGTAATCAGCCCCAGCATTTT; CDR3aa: CASSSNSGSSNQPQHF
v_gene: TRBV2; len: 15; abundance: .; d_gene: .; j_gene: TRBJ2-5; CDR3nt: TGTGCCAGCAGTGAAGCCTGGCCAGCAGAAGAGACCCAGTACTTC; CDR3aa: CASSEAWPAEETQYF
v_gene: TRBV10-3; len: 16; abundance: .; d_gene: TRBD2; j_gene: TRBJ2-1; CDR3nt: TGTGCCATCAGTGAGTCGGGACTAGCCCATAACAATGAGCAGTTCTTC; CDR3aa: CAISESGLAHNNEQFF
v_gene: TRBV5-4; len: 14; abundance: .; d_gene: .; j_gene: TRBJ2-7; CDR3nt: TGTGCCAGCAGCTTGGGCCTCATCCCCCACGAGCAGTACTTC; CDR3aa: CASSLGLIPHEQYF
v_gene: TRBV11-3; len: 15; abundance: .; d_gene: TRBD1; j_gene: TRBJ2-1; CDR3nt: TGTGCCAGCAGCCGGGCCGGGACAGGGGGGACTGAGCAGTTCTTC; CDR3aa: CASSRAGTGGTEQFF
v_gene: TRBV6-5; len: 13; abundance: .; d_gene: .; j_gene: TRBJ2-7; CDR3nt: TGTGCCAGCAGGGGGAGCGGGTTGTACGAGCAGTACTTC; CDR3aa: CASRGSGLYEQYF
v_gene: TRBV6-6; len: 13; abundance: .; d_gene: .; j_gene: TRBJ2-7; CDR3nt: TGTGCCAGCAGTTTGCAGGGTCCCTACGAGCAGTACTTC; CDR3aa: CASSLQGPYEQYF
v_gene: TRBV2; len: 14; abundance: .; d_gene: TRBD1; j_gene: TRBJ2-7; CDR3nt: TGTGCCAGCCAGGGGGGACAGGGGTCCTACGAGCAGTACTTC; CDR3aa: CASQGGQGSYEQYF
v_gene: TRBV7-9; len: 15; abundance: .; d_gene: TRBD1; j_gene: TRBJ2-5; CDR3nt: TGTGCCAGCAGCGGAGGGACAGGATACCAAGAGACCCAGTACTTC; CDR3aa: CASSGGTGYQETQYF
v_gene: TRBV11-3; len: 14; abundance: .; d_gene: TRBD2; j_gene: TRBJ2-1; CDR3nt: TGTGCCAGCAGCTTAGGACTAGCTGGAAATGAGCAGTTCTTC; CDR3aa: CASSLGLAGNEQFF
v_gene: TRBV6-6; len: 13; abundance: .; d_gene: .; j_gene: TRBJ2-2; CDR3nt: TGTGCCAGCAGTTCCGTGGACGCCGGGGAGCTGTTTTTT; CDR3aa: CASSSVDAGELFF
v_gene: TRBV7-9; len: 14; abundance: .; d_gene: TRBD1; j_gene: TRBJ1-3; CDR3nt: TGTGCCAGCAGCCCGGACAGGGCTCGAAACACCATATATTTT; CDR3aa: CASSPDRARNTIYF
v_gene: TRBV6-2/TRBV6-3; len: 15; abundance: .; d_gene: .; j_gene: TRBJ1-5; CDR3nt: TGTGCCAGCAGTTACCGGGGCAGGGGCAATCAGCCCCAGCATTTT; CDR3aa: CASSYRGRGNQPQHF